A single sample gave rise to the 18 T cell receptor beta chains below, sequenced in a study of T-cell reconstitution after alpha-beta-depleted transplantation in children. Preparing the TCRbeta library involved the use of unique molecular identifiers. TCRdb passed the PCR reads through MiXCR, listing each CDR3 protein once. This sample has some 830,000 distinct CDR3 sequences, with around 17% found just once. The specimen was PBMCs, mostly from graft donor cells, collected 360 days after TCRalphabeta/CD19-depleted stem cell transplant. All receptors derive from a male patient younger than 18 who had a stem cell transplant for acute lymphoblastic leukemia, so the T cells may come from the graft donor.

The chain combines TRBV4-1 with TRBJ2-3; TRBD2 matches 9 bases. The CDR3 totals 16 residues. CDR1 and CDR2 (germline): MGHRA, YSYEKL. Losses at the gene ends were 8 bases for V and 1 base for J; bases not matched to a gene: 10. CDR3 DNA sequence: TGCGCCAGCGGGCCTGGCGGGAGGGATGGCACAGATACGCAGTATTTT. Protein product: CASGPGGRDGTDTQYF.

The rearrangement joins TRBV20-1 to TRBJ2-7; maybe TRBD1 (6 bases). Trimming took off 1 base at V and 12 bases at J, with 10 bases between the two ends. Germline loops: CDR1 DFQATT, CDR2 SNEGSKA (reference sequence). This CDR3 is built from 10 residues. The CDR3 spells CSARGQGRYF. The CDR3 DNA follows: TGCAGTGCTAGAGGTCAGGGGCGGTACTTC.

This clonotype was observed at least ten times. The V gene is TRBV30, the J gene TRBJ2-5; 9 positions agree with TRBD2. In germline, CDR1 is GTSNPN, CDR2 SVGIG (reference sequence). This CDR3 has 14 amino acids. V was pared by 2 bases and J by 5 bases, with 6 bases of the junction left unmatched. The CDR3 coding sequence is TGTGCCTGGAGTCATAGCGGGAGTCCCGAGACCCAGTACTTC. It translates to CAWSHSGSPETQYF.

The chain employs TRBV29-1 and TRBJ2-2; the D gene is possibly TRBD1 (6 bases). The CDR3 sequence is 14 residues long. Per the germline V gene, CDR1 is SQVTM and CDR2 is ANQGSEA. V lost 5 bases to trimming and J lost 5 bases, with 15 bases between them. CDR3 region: CSVCSQGTTGELFF. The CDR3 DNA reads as TGCAGCGTTTGTTCACAGGGAACGACCGGGGAGCTGTTTTTT.

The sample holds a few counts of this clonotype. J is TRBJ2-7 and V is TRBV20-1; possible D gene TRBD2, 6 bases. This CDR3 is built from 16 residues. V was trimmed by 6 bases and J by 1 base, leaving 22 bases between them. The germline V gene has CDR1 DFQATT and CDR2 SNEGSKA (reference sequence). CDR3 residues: CSATRVGRDPSYEQYF. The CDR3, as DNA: TGCAGTGCCACCCGCGTGGGGCGGGATCCATCCTACGAGCAGTACTTC.

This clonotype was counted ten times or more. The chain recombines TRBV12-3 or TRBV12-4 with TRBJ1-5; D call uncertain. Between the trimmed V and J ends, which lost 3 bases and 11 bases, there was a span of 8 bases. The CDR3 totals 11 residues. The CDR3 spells CASSFSVAQHF. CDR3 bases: TGTGCCAGCAGTTTCTCTGTGGCCCAGCATTTT.

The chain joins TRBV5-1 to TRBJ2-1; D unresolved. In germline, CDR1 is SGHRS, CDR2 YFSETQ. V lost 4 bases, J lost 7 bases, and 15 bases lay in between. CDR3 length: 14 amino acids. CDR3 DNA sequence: TGCGCCAGCAGCACCCATCTAAGGAAAAATGAGCAGTTCTTC. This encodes CASSTHLRKNEQFF.

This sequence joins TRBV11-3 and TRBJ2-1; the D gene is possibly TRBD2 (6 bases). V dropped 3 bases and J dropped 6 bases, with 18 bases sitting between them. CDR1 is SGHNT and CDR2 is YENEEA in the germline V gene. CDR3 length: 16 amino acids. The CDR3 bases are TGTGCCAGCAGCTTCGGGGGTCCGGCCATGGTCAATGAGCAGTTCTTC. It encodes CASSFGGPAMVNEQFF.

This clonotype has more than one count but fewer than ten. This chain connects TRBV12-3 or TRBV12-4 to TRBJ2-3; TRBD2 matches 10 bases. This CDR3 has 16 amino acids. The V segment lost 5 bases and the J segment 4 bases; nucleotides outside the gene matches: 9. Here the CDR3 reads CASSRLAGVYPDTQYF. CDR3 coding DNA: TGTGCCAGCAGTCGCCTAGCGGGAGTTTATCCAGATACGCAGTATTTT.

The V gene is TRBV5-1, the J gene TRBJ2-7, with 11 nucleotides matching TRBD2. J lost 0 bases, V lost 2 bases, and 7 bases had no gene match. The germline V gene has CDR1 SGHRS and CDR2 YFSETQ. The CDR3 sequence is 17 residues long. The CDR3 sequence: CASSLLLAGALSYEQYF. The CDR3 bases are TGCGCCAGCAGCTTACTACTAGCGGGAGCCCTCTCCTACGAGCAGTACTTC. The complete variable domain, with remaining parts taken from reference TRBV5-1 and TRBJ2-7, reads KAGVTQTPRYLIKTRGQQVTLSCSPISGHRSVSWYQQTPGQGLQFLFEYFSETQRNKGNFPGRFSGRQFSNSRSEMNVSTLELGDSALYLCASSLLLAGALSYEQYFGPGTRLTVT.

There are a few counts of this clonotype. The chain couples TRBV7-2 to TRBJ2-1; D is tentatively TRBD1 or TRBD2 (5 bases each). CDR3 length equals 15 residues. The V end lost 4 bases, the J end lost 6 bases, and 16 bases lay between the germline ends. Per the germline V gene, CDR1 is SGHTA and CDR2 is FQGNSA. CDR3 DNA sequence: TGTGCCAGCAGCTACACAGGCCTAGCCGCCAATGAGCAGTTCTTC. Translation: CASSYTGLAANEQFF.

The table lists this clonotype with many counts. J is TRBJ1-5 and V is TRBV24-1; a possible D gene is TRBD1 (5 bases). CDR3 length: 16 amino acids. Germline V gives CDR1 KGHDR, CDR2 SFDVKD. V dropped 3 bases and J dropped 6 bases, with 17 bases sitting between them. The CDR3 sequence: CATSDNQGSLGQPQHF. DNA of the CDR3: TGTGCCACCAGTGATAACCAGGGAAGTTTGGGTCAGCCCCAGCATTTT.

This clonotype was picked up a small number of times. Written as DNA, the CDR3 is TGTGCCAGCAGTCGGTCGCCCACGGGCAATGAGCAGTTCTTC. This encodes CASSRSPTGNEQFF. The J gene is TRBJ2-1, the V gene TRBV25-1, with D hard to call. The CDR3 sequence is 14 residues long. V lost 5 bases to trimming and J lost 6 bases, with 14 bases between them. Per the germline V gene, CDR1 is MGHDK and CDR2 is SYGVNS. The full variable domain, its missing parts supplied by reference TRBV25-1 and TRBJ2-1, is EADIYQTPRYLVIGTGKKITLECSQTMGHDKMYWYQQDPGMELHLIHYSYGVNSTEKGDLSSESTVSRIRTEHFPLTLESARPSHTSQYLCASSRSPTGNEQFFGPGTRLTVL.

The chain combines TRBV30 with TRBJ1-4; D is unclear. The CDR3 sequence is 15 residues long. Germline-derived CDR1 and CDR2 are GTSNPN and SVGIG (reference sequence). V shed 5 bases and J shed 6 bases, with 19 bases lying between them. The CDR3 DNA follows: TGTGCCTGGGCTGCCCGGGGTAACGTGGATGAAAAACTGTTTTTT. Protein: CAWAARGNVDEKLFF.

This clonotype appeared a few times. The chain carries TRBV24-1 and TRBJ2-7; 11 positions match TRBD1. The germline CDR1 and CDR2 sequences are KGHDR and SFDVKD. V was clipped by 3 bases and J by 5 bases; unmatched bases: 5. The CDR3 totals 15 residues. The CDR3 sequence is CATSDPRTGGDEQYF. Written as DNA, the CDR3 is TGTGCCACCAGTGATCCAAGGACAGGGGGCGACGAGCAGTACTTC.

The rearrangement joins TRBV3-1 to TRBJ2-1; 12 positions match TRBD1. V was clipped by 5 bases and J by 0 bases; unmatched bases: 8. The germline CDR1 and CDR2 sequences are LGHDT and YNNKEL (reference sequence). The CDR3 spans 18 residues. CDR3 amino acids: CASSTGTGGHYSYNEQFF. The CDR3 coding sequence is TGTGCCAGCAGCACCGGGACAGGGGGCCATTACTCCTACAATGAGCAGTTCTTC.

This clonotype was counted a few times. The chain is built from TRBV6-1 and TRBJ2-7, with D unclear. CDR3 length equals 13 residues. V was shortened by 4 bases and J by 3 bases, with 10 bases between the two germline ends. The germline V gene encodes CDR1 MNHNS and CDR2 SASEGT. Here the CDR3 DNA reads TGTGCCAGCAGTGGACACACCGTCTACGAGCAGTACTTC. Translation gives CASSGHTVYEQYF.

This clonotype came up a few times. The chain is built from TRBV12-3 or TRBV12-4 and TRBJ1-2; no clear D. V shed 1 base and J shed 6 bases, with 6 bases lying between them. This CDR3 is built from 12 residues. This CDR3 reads CASSLGAHGYTF. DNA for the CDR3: TGTGCCAGCAGTTTAGGAGCCCATGGCTACACCTTC.